Listed below are T cell receptor beta chains from one sample, sequenced in a study of blood T cells in healthy people across ages. TCRdb ran MiXCR on the 5' RACE reads and lists one entry per CDR3 protein. This table has about 680,000 distinct CDR3 sequences, around 49% appearing once. The sample taken for sequencing was blood. These receptors all stem from a woman aged 55-69 years in good health. Each CDR3 is given without its conserved first and last residue. Fields, in order: V gene, D gene, CDR3 length, CDR3 protein. The D gene is left open where the match is weak.

TRBV5-5,TRBD1,12,ASSGDREFYEQY
TRBV20-1,TRBD2,13,SASSLAGGAYEQY
TRBV25-1,.,15,ASSESGVSSYNSPLH
TRBV30,TRBD1,13,AWSGTGGSSYEQY
TRBV29-1,TRBD1,13,SVGQGVSGATVLT
TRBV7-3,TRBD2,12,ASSLTLANNEQF
TRBV7-2,TRBD2,14,ASSLRSASGYNEQF
TRBV6-2/TRBV6-3,.,13,ASTNPRLGGETQY
TRBV28,.,13,ASSLEGLGTDTQY
TRBV7-3,.,14,ASSLKSGGSTDTQY
TRBV3-1,.,11,ASSQDGNCGYT
TRBV4-1,.,10,ASSHLAGKLF
TRBV4-2,.,12,ASSQVGSNSPLH
TRBV11-1,TRBD1,16,ASSSWTFGTGGTDTQY
TRBV4-2,.,11,ASNHFRCQVQY